This TCR beta chain derives from a study of CD8 T cells in Susac syndrome. CD8+ and CD4+ T cells from blood underwent TCR beta sequencing, which was carried out in a high-throughput format. Stable or active relapsing-remitting multiple sclerosis, untreated and meeting revised McDonald criteria, defined the controls. The CD8+ and CD4+ T cells were negatively isolated, with the TEMRA cells enriched by FACS. Roughly 0.45 to 1 ug RNA was reverse transcribed with random hexamers. Amplification of TCR beta CDR3 was carried out by immunoSEQ multiplex PCR, which covered 54 Vbeta and 13 Jbeta segments. TCRdb used MiXCR to reprocess the immunoSEQ multiplex PCR reads, holding one entry per CDR3 protein. The sample holds approximately 160,000 distinct CDR3 sequences, roughly 92% seen once. This clonotype has more than one count but fewer than ten. The CDR3 has 15 residues. V lost 4 bases and J lost 2, with 15 bases in between. The germline gives CDR1 MNHEY, CDR2 SVGAGI.

The receptor was isolated from a human donor with multiple sclerosis. The V and J genes are TRBV6-5 and TRBJ2-7; perhaps TRBD2 as D (6 bases). Sequenced sample: CD4+ T cells from PBMCs. This CDR3 is CASSFGPGSTYEQYF. In nucleotides, the CDR3 is TGTGCCAGCAGTTTTGGCCCCGGGAGTACCTACGAGCAGTACTTC.